This TCR beta chain was sequenced during a study of CD8 T cells in Susac syndrome. With random hexamers, reverse transcription was performed on roughly 0.45 to 1 ug of RNA. Amplification of TCR beta CDR3 spanned 54 Vbeta and 13 Jbeta via immunoSEQ multiplex PCR. TCRdb itself ran the immunoSEQ multiplex PCR reads through MiXCR, one entry per CDR3 protein. There are 150,000 to 200,000 distinct CDR3 sequences in the sample; just under 95% occur only once, and around 0.13% lies in the top ten. The CDR3 spans 16 residues. Germline V gives CDR1 SGHRS, CDR2 YFSETQ. J lost 0 bases, V lost 5 bases, and 6 bases had no gene match.

The receptor was derived from a human donor in good health. The sample consisted of CD4+ T cells from PBMCs. This chain uses TRBV5-1 with TRBJ2-5; TRBD2 aligns across 11 bases. The CDR3 is CASSSTSGGHQETQYF. The CDR3 nucleotides are TGCGCCAGCAGTTCTACTAGCGGGGGCCACCAAGAGACCCAGTACTTC.